The 31 T cell receptor beta chains below come from one sample, sequenced in a study of blood T cell repertoires in COVID-19. Measured with immunoSEQ multiplex PCR; TCRdb has only the in-frame clones, and not every one. The sample lists more than 250,000 clones, roughly 90% occurring once. The sample taken for sequencing was peripheral blood. These receptors were taken from a man between 18 and 35 years old who had recovered from COVID-19.

The V call is TRBV19, the J call TRBJ2-7; D call uncertain. Germline V gives CDR1 LNHDA, CDR2 SQIVND (reference sequence). This CDR3 region has 11 residues. V was pared by 4 bases and J by 7 bases, with 8 bases between. The CDR3 spells CASSSHLEQYF. CDR3 DNA sequence: TGTGCCAGTAGTAGTCATTTGGAGCAGTACTTC.

The rearrangement uses TRBV5-6 and TRBJ1-2; TRBD1 matches at 12 bases. The CDR3 contains 16 residues. V shed 4 bases, J shed 8 bases, and the junction held 12 bases outside the gene matches. Germline values: CDR1 SGHDT, CDR2 YYEEEE. The DNA of the CDR3 is TGTGCCAGCAGCGTAGCGGGACAGGGGGCTGCGAGGGGCTACACCTTC. Amino acid sequence: CASSVAGQGAARGYTF. Filled out from reference TRBV5-6 and TRBJ1-2, the complete variable domain reads DAGVTQSPTHLIKTRGQQVTLRCSPKSGHDTVSWYQQALGQGPQFIFQYYEEEERQRGNFPDRFSGHQFPNYSSELNVNALLLGDSALYLCASSVAGQGAARGYTFGSGTRLTVV.

This clone has just a few counts. This sample includes further DNA sequences coding for the same CDR3. The V and J genes are TRBV18 and TRBJ1-1; possible D gene TRBD1, 6 bases. V gave up 2 bases and J gave up 7 bases, with 8 bases separating them. CDR1 and CDR2 (germline): KGHSH, LQKENI. The CDR3 has 12 residues. CDR3 in DNA: TGTGCCAGCTCACCAAGGGGGTTTGAAGCTTTCTTT. Its translation: CASSPRGFEAFF.

This clone was recorded a few times. The chain employs TRBV6-5 and TRBJ1-2; 9 bases match TRBD1. The V gene's germline CDR1 is MNHEY and CDR2 SVGAGI. This CDR3 region has 14 residues. V was clipped by 6 bases and J by 4 bases; unmatched bases: 6. CDR3 nucleotides: TGTGCCAGCAGACCGGGACAGGGAGTCTATGGCTACACCTTC. This codes for CASRPGQGVYGYTF.

This chain links TRBV5-1 with TRBJ2-1, with D perhaps matching TRBD1 (6 bases). This CDR3 has 11 residues. Looked up from germline, CDR1 is SGHRS and CDR2 is YFSETQ. Trimming removed 4 bases from V and 13 bases from J, with 12 bases in between. The CDR3 reads CASSASGTQFF. The CDR3 bases are TGCGCCAGCAGCGCTTCCGGGACACAGTTCTTC.

The chain recombines TRBV27 with TRBJ1-6; 9 bases are shared with TRBD1. The CDR3 covers 17 residues. Germline CDR1 is MNHEY and CDR2 is SMNVEV (reference sequence). Losses at the gene ends were 0 bases for V and 9 bases for J; bases not matched to a gene: 9. In DNA form, the CDR3 reads TGTGCCAGCAGTTTATCATTTCGGGACAGGGTGGGTTCACCCCTCCACTTT. It yields the protein CASSLSFRDRVGSPLHF.

The chain employs TRBV6-6 and TRBJ1-2; D might be TRBD1 (6 bases). CDR1 and CDR2 (germline): MNHNY, SVGAGI (reference sequence). The CDR3 is 15 amino acids. V shed 6 bases and J shed 5 bases, with 19 bases lying between them. DNA of the CDR3: TGTGCCAGCAGCCTCCTCCAGGGGTGGGAGTATGGCTACACCTTC. It translates to CASSLLQGWEYGYTF.

The rearrangement links TRBV7-2 to TRBJ2-2; 13 bases are shared with TRBD2. Germline CDR1 is SGHTA and CDR2 is FQGNSA. The CDR3 has 16 residues. With V trimmed by 2 bases and J by 7 bases, 4 bases remained unmatched. The CDR3 bases are TGTGCCAGCAGCTTAACTAGCGGGGGGGCCCTCGGGGAGCTGTTTTTT. This gives the protein CASSLTSGGALGELFF. Full variable domain (remainder filled in from reference TRBV7-2 and TRBJ2-2): GAGVSQSPSNKVTEKGKDVELRCDPISGHTALYWYRQSLGQGLEFLIYFQGNSAPDKSGLPSDRFSAERTGGSVSTLTIQRTQQEDSAVYLCASSLTSGGALGELFFGEGSRLTVL.

This sequence joins TRBV5-4 and TRBJ2-5, with 7 bases identical to TRBD2. Germline V gene lookup returns CDR1 SGHNT and CDR2 YYREEE (reference sequence). Germline trimming cut 1 base from V and 4 bases from J; bases unmatched to any gene: 7. This CDR3 has 15 amino acids. The CDR3 loop reads CASSLFGGGIETQYF. CDR3 coding DNA: TGTGCCAGCAGCTTGTTTGGGGGAGGGATAGAGACCCAGTACTTC.

V is TRBV5-6 and J is TRBJ1-4; maybe TRBD1 (6 bases). Trimming cost V 6 bases and J 7 bases, with 19 bases left between them. Per the germline V gene, CDR1 is SGHDT and CDR2 is YYEEEE. CDR3 length equals 15 residues. CDR3 protein: CASTLWGGAGEKLFF. CDR3 nucleotides: TGTGCCAGCACCCTGTGGGGGGGCGCGGGTGAAAAACTGTTTTTT. The full variable domain, with the rest looked up from reference TRBV5-6 and TRBJ1-4, is DAGVTQSPTHLIKTRGQQVTLRCSPKSGHDTVSWYQQALGQGPQFIFQYYEEEERQRGNFPDRFSGHQFPNYSSELNVNALLLGDSALYLCASTLWGGAGEKLFFGSGTQLSVL.

The chain uses TRBV21-1 and TRBJ2-7; the table's D gene call, TRBD2, was not cross checked with the DNA. TRBV21-1 is labeled a pseudogene. The CDR3 contains 12 residues. Written as DNA, the CDR3 is TGTGCCAGCAGCAGTTCGGAGAACGAGCAGTACTTC. It translates to CASSSSENEQYF.

The CDR3 spells CASPGEGRNSPLHF. For the CDR3, the DNA is TGTGCCAGCCCCGGAGAGGGTCGGAATTCACCCCTCCACTTT. The chain is built from TRBV7-9 and TRBJ1-6, with D unclear. The CDR3 is 14 residues long. The germline V and J ends were trimmed by 8 bases and 7 bases, with 15 bases remaining between them. Germline V gives CDR1 SEHNR, CDR2 FQNEAQ (reference sequence).

This CDR3 reads CASSQYSEQYF. DNA of the CDR3: TGTGCCAGCAGCCAGTATTCCGAGCAGTACTTC. The V gene is TRBV14, the J gene TRBJ2-7; no clear D. The CDR3 extends over 11 amino acids. V was clipped by 3 bases and J by 6 bases, with 6 bases between them. CDR1 is SGHDN and CDR2 is FVKESK in the germline V gene.

J is TRBJ1-1 and V is TRBV30; no reliable D call. Germline loops: CDR1 GTSNPN, CDR2 SVGIG (reference sequence). V shed 4 bases and J shed 3 bases, with 18 bases lying between them. There are 15 residues in the CDR3. CDR3 DNA sequence: TGTGCCTGGACCCCGCGGGGATTAAAGCACACTGAAGCTTTCTTT. Translation gives CAWTPRGLKHTEAFF.

The J gene is TRBJ2-5, the V gene TRBV7-2, with 16 nucleotides matching TRBD2. With 3 bases clipped from V and 7 bases from J, the junction kept 5 bases outside the gene matches. The germline gives CDR1 SGHTA, CDR2 FQGNSA. The CDR3 loop spans 16 amino acids. The CDR3 DNA is TGTGCCAGCAGCTTGGGACTAGCGGGGGGGCTCGGGACCCAGTACTTC. This gives the protein CASSLGLAGGLGTQYF. Drawing the rest from reference TRBV7-2 and TRBJ2-5, the complete variable domain is GAGVSQSPSNKVTEKGKDVELRCDPISGHTALYWYRQSLGQGLEFLIYFQGNSAPDKSGLPSDRFSAERTGGSVSTLTIQRTQQEDSAVYLCASSLGLAGGLGTQYFGPGTRLLVL.

The chain recombines TRBV7-2 with TRBJ2-3; 8 bases align to TRBD2. CDR3 length: 18 amino acids. With 3 bases clipped from V and 2 bases from J, the junction kept 13 bases outside the gene matches. The germline gives CDR1 SGHTA, CDR2 FQGNSA. CDR3: CASSFDLSGVPLTDTQYF. The CDR3 DNA follows: TGTGCCAGCAGCTTCGACCTTAGCGGGGTACCACTCACAGATACGCAGTATTTT.

The V gene is TRBV12-3 or TRBV12-4, the J gene TRBJ2-2, with D unclear. The CDR3 totals 13 residues. Trimming removed 7 bases from V and 5 bases from J, with 11 bases in between. The CDR3 sequence is CASTQRSTGELFF. CDR3 DNA sequence: TGTGCCAGCACCCAACGTAGTACCGGGGAGCTGTTTTTT.

This chain links TRBV2 with TRBJ2-1; 8 bases agree with TRBD2. V was pared by 5 bases and J by 2 bases, with 5 bases of the junction left unmatched. CDR1 and CDR2 (germline): SNHLY, FYNNEI. There are 15 residues in the CDR3. The CDR3 nucleotides are TGTGCCAGCAGTTTCAGCGGGGGCACCTACAATGAGCAGTTCTTC. Translated, it gives CASSFSGGTYNEQFF.

This chain connects TRBV7-9 to TRBJ1-1; D might be TRBD1 (5 bases). V was clipped by 2 bases and J by 1 base, with 14 bases between them. The CDR3 is 16 amino acids. Germline V CDR1 and CDR2: SEHNR, FQNEAQ (reference sequence). In DNA form, the CDR3 reads TGTGCCAGCAGCTTATGGCAGGGAGGGAAGAACACTGAAGCTTTCTTT. It is translated as CASSLWQGGKNTEAFF.

This chain links TRBV27 with TRBJ2-7; D gene ambiguous. Germline V lookup: CDR1 MNHEY, CDR2 SMNVEV (reference sequence). The CDR3 runs to 13 residues. Trimming removed 2 bases from V and 4 bases from J, with 9 bases in between. Here the CDR3 DNA reads TGTGCCAGCAGTTTAACCCCGCGTTACGAGCAGTACTTC. Amino acids: CASSLTPRYEQYF.

J is TRBJ2-7 and V is TRBV30; D perhaps matches TRBD1 (6 bases). The germline V and J ends were trimmed by 3 bases and 6 bases, with 12 bases remaining between them. CDR1 and CDR2 (germline): GTSNPN, SVGIG (reference sequence). CDR3 size: 12 residues. As DNA, the CDR3 is TGTGCCTGGAGCGCGGCAGGGGCCGAGCAGTACTTC. Its translation is CAWSAAGAEQYF.

The V call is TRBV10-3, the J call TRBJ2-7; D unclear. Between the trimmed V and J ends, which lost 5 bases and 0 bases, there was a span of 5 bases. CDR3 length: 12 residues. The germline CDR1 and CDR2 sequences are ENHRY and SYGVKD. Here the CDR3 reads CAISLSSYEQYF. CDR3 coding DNA: TGTGCCATCAGTCTGAGCTCCTACGAGCAGTACTTC.

The chain is built from TRBV19 and TRBJ1-4, with 10 bases aligning to TRBD1. Per the germline V gene, CDR1 is LNHDA and CDR2 is SQIVND (reference sequence). The CDR3 covers 13 residues. Unmatched junction bases numbered 2, after V lost 7 bases and J lost 6 bases. In nucleotides, the CDR3 is TGTGCCAGTATCGGGACAGGGGATGAAAAACTGTTTTTT. It translates to CASIGTGDEKLFF. The whole variable domain, remainder taken from reference TRBV19 and TRBJ1-4, is DGGITQSPKYLFRKEGQNVTLSCEQNLNHDAMYWYRQDPGQGLRLIYYSQIVNDFQKGDIAEGYSVSREKKESFPLTVTSAQKNPTAFYLCASIGTGDEKLFFGSGTQLSVL.

This chain links TRBV9 with TRBJ1-5; no clear D gene. The germline gives CDR1 SGDLS, CDR2 YYNGEE. With 4 bases removed from V and 9 bases from J, the gap between germline ends came to 20 bases. The CDR3 length is 15 residues. CDR3 region: CASSPQKDGAGPQHF. In DNA form, the CDR3 reads TGTGCCAGCAGCCCTCAGAAAGACGGTGCGGGGCCCCAGCATTTT.

The chain employs TRBV5-1 and TRBJ1-1; TRBD1 matches 8 bases. The V segment lost 4 bases and the J segment 3 bases; nucleotides outside the gene matches: 5. The length of the CDR3 is 14 residues. Germline values: CDR1 SGHRS, CDR2 YFSETQ. The chain's CDR3 is CASSLRGQDTEAFF. The CDR3 DNA reads TGCGCCAGCAGCCTCAGGGGGCAGGACACTGAAGCTTTCTTT.

The chain couples TRBV7-9 to TRBJ1-4, with 8 bases matching TRBD1. CDR3 length: 15 residues. The V and J ends lost 2 bases and 8 bases, in that order; junction bases with no gene match: 7. Germline CDR1 SEHNR, CDR2 FQNEAQ (reference sequence). CDR3 in DNA: TGTGCCAGCAGCTTATGGTCGGCAGGGGGCGAAAAACTGTTTTTT. Protein: CASSLWSAGGEKLFF. Using reference TRBV7-9 and TRBJ1-4 for the parts outside the CDR3, the full variable domain is DTGVSQNPRHKITKRGQNVTFRCDPISEHNRLYWYRQTLGQGPEFLTYFQNEAQLEKSRLLSDRFSAERPKGSFSTLEIQRTEQGDSAMYLCASSLWSAGGEKLFFGSGTQLSVL.

This chain connects TRBV6-5 to TRBJ2-1, with 9 bases lining up with TRBD1. This CDR3 region has 15 residues. Germline lookup yields CDR1 MNHEY and CDR2 SVGAGI. V dropped 7 bases and J dropped 5; count of bases not matched to a gene: 9. CDR3 coding DNA: TGTGCCAGCATCCACCGGGACAGGGAAGACAATGAGCAGTTCTTC. This gives the protein CASIHRDREDNEQFF.

The chain has TRBV11-2 and TRBJ1-6; D is possibly TRBD1 (5 bases). The CDR3 has 15 amino acids. Trimming removed 1 base from V and 8 bases from J, with 12 bases in between. The germline V gene encodes CDR1 SGHAT and CDR2 FQNNGV. CDR3 protein: CASSLAPGSDSPLHF. The CDR3 coding sequence is TGTGCCAGCAGCTTAGCCCCAGGGTCGGATTCACCCCTCCACTTT.

This chain joins TRBV9 and TRBJ2-5, with D maybe TRBD1 (5 bases). Trimming stripped 1 base from V and 4 bases from J, with 8 bases between. Germline V gene data show CDR1 as SGDLS and CDR2 as YYNGEE. The CDR3 sequence is 13 residues long. The CDR3 region has the DNA TGTGCCAGCAGCGTAACAGGATTAGAGACCCAGTACTTC. Translating gives CASSVTGLETQYF.

This chain joins TRBV7-9 and TRBJ2-7; D not certain. CDR3 size: 13 residues. CDR1 and CDR2 from the germline V gene are SEHNR and FQNEAQ (reference sequence). Deletions cut 5 bases from V and 2 bases from J, with 10 bases between. The CDR3 region is CASSRVSPYEQYF. CDR3 nucleotide sequence: TGTGCCAGCAGCCGGGTCAGCCCCTACGAGCAGTACTTC.

The rearrangement links TRBV11-1 to TRBJ2-7; unclear D gene. Trimming removed 5 bases from V and 0 bases from J, with 11 bases in between. The CDR3 spans 14 residues. CDR1 SGHAT and CDR2 FQDESV come from the germline V gene (reference sequence). CDR3 loop: CASSPPRTSYEQYF. The DNA for the CDR3 is TGTGCCAGCAGCCCTCCGCGCACCTCCTACGAGCAGTACTTC.